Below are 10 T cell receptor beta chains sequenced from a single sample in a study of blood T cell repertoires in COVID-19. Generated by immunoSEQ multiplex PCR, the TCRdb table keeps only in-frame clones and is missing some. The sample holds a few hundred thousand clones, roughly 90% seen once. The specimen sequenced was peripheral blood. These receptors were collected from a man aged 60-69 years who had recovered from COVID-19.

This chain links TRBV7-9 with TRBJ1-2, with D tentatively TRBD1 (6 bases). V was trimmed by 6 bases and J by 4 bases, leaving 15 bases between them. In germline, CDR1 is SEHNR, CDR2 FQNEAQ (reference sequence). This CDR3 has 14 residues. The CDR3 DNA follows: TGTGCCAGCAGACAGACAGGCGCCCCCTATGGCTACACCTTC. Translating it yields CASRQTGAPYGYTF.

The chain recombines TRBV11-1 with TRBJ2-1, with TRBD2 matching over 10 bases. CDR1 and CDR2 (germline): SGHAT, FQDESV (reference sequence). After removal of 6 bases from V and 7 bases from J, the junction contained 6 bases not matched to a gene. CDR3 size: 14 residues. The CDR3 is CASSRAGGPNEQFF. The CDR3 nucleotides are TGTGCCAGCAGTCGAGCGGGGGGGCCAAATGAGCAGTTCTTC.

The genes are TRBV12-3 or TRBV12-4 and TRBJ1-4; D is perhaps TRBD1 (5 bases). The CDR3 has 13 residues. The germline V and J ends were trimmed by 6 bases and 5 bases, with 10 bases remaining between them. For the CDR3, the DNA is TGTGCCAGCAGAGACAGCGCGAATGAAAAACTGTTTTTT. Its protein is CASRDSANEKLFF.

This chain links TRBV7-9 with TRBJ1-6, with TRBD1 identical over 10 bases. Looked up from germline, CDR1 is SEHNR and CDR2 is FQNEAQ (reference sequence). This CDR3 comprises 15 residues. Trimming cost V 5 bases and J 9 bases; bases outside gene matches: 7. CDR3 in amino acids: CASSRNGQGGSPLHF. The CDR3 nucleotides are TGTGCCAGCAGCCGAAATGGACAGGGGGGTTCACCCCTCCACTTT. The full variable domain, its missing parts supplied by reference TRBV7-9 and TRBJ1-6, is DTGVSQNPRHKITKRGQNVTFRCDPISEHNRLYWYRQTLGQGPEFLTYFQNEAQLEKSRLLSDRFSAERPKGSFSTLEIQRTEQGDSAMYLCASSRNGQGGSPLHFGNGTRLTVT.

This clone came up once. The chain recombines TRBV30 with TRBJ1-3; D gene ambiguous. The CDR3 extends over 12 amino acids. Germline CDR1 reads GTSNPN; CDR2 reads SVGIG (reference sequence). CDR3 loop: CGSPGSGNTIYF. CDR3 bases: TGTGGCTCCCCCGGCTCTGGAAACACCATATATTTT.

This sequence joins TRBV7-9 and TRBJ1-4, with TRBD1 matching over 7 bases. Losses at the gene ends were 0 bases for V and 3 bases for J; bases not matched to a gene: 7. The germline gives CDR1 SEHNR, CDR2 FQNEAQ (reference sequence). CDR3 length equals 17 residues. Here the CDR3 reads CASSLALPGQSNEKLFF. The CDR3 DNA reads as TGTGCCAGCAGCTTAGCCCTACCGGGACAGTCTAATGAAAAACTGTTTTTT.

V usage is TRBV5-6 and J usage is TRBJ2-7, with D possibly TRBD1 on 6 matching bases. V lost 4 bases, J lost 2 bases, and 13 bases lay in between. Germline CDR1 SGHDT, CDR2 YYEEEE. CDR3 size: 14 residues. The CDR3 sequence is CASSPTGAPYEQYF. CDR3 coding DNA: TGTGCCAGCAGCCCGACAGGTGCACCCTACGAGCAGTACTTC.

CDR3 DNA sequence: TGTGCCAGCTCACCCCCGACAGGGGATGGCTACACCTTC. It translates to CASSPPTGDGYTF. The V and J genes are TRBV18 and TRBJ1-2; 8 bases line up with TRBD1. The CDR3 covers 13 residues. Germline V gene lookup returns CDR1 KGHSH and CDR2 LQKENI. Unmatched junction bases numbered 3, after V lost 3 bases and J lost 6 bases. Looking up the rest from reference TRBV18 and TRBJ1-2 gives the full variable domain: NAGVMQNPRHLVRRRGQEARLRCSPMKGHSHVYWYRQLPEEGLKFMVYLQKENIIDESGMPKERFSAEFPKEGPSILRIQQVVRGDSAAYFCASSPPTGDGYTFGSGTRLTVV.

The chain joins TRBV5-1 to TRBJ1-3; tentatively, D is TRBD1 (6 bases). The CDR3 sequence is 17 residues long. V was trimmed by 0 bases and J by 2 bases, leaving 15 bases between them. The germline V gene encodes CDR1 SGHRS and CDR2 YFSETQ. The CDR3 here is CASSLGQVDWTGNTIYF. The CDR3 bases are TGCGCCAGCAGCTTGGGACAGGTCGACTGGACTGGAAACACCATATATTTT.

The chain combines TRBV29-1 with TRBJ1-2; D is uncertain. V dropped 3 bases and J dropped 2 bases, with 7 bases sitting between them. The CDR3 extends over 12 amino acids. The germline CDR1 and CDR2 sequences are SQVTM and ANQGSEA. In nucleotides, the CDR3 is TGCAGCGTTGATCCGGGGAACTATGGCTACACCTTC. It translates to CSVDPGNYGYTF.